The TCR beta chain described here comes from a study of long-term antiretroviral therapy in people with HIV. Per donor, at least one pre-ART and at least two post-ART PBMC samples were obtained. With respect to this clone: Its antigen is unidentified.

Investigators performed immunoSEQ version v3.0 at survey level. Sequencing set out to capture roughly 35,000-50,000 T-cell genomes per sample. Profiling relied on immunoSEQ multiplex PCR, and the TCRdb table lists in-frame clones only, not all of them. Here the sample spans some 29,000 clones, about 98% being singletons. Study conclusions and caveats: Increased diversity was seen after ART, yet it remained lower than in transplant donor controls. Therapy changes, viral resistance and ART adherence were not documented in the available data.

The sequenced sample was unsorted PBMCs, obtained 7.6 years after starting antiretroviral therapy. The TCR was taken from a man younger than 45 with HIV.

CDR3 nucleotides: TGCGCCAGCAGCCAATCACCGGGACAGCCCAATCAGCCCCAGCATTTT. Protein product: CASSQSPGQPNQPQHF. This chain links TRBV4-1 with TRBJ1-5, with 7 nucleotides matching TRBD1. J lost 3 bases, V lost 2 bases, and 7 bases had no gene match. Per germline, CDR1 MGHRA and CDR2 YSYEKL. The CDR3 has 16 amino acids.